These 20 T cell receptor beta chains came from one sample sequenced in a study of OX40 agonist ivuxolimab in advanced cancers. Some clones are missing from TCRdb's copy, which holds only in-frame ones; the method was immunoSEQ multiplex PCR. The table shows 60,000 to 100,000 clones, with 85% to 90% occurring only once. The specimen comprised CD4+ or CD8+ T cells sorted from blood, sampled in a trial of the OX40 agonist ivuxolimab. The receptors stem from an adult with an advanced solid tumor such as melanoma, head and neck, liver or kidney cancer.

This clone has a handful of counts. This chain uses TRBV6-5 with TRBJ1-2, with TRBD1 matching 9 bases. The CDR3 extends over 12 amino acids. V lost 9 bases and J lost 8; bases outside the gene matches: 7. CDR1 is MNHEY and CDR2 is SVGAGI in the germline V gene. CDR3 DNA: TGTGCCAGACCGGGACAGGGAGGCGGCTACACCTTC. Translated, it gives CARPGQGGGYTF.

This sequence joins TRBV5-4 and TRBJ2-5; no reliable D call. V was pared by 1 base and J by 1 base, with 8 bases between. Germline V gene lookup returns CDR1 SGHNT and CDR2 YYREEE (reference sequence). CDR3 length: 14 residues. CDR3 sequence reads: CASSLPGPQETQYF. As DNA, the CDR3 is TGTGCCAGCAGCTTGCCCGGACCCCAAGAGACCCAGTACTTC. The variable domain in full, completed from reference TRBV5-4 and TRBJ2-5, reads ETGVTQSPTHLIKTRGQQVTLRCSSQSGHNTVSWYQQALGQGPQFIFQYYREEENGRGNFPPRFSGLQFPNYSSELNVNALELDDSALYLCASSLPGPQETQYFGPGTRLLVL.

The chain carries TRBV6-1 and TRBJ2-5; D is possibly TRBD1 (5 bases). This CDR3 spans 15 amino acids. Per the germline V gene, CDR1 is MNHNS and CDR2 is SASEGT. Trimming stripped 1 base from V and 5 bases from J, with 14 bases between. In DNA form, the CDR3 reads TGTGCCAGCAGTGAAGGAAGGGGTTTGGTGGAGACCCAGTACTTC. Protein: CASSEGRGLVETQYF.

J is TRBJ1-6 and V is TRBV4-3, with 10 bases fitting TRBD1. The CDR3 totals 16 residues. The germline V gene encodes CDR1 LGHNA and CDR2 YSLEER. J gave up 9 bases and V 4 bases, and 9 bases lay outside the gene matches. CDR3 nucleotide sequence: TGCGCCAGCAGCCCAGGGACAGGGGACGATGCTTCACCCCTCCACTTT. This codes for CASSPGTGDDASPLHF.

The rearrangement uses TRBV15 and TRBJ2-1, with 7 positions matching TRBD2. CDR1 LNHNV and CDR2 YYDKDF come from the germline V gene (reference sequence). The CDR3 has 13 residues. After removal of 5 bases from V and 6 bases from J, the junction contained 4 bases not matched to a gene. The CDR3 DNA reads as TGTGCCACCAGCGGGGACTACCCCAATGAGCAGTTCTTC. It encodes CATSGDYPNEQFF.

The chain is built from TRBV2 and TRBJ1-4; the D is unclear. Germline V gene sequence: CDR1 SNHLY, CDR2 FYNNEI. This CDR3 spans 14 amino acids. V was cut by 5 bases and J by 4 bases, with 11 bases left in between. The CDR3 DNA is TGTGCCAGCAGTCAGAAACAGCTTAATGAAAAACTGTTTTTT. This translates into CASSQKQLNEKLFF.

The chain combines TRBV15 with TRBJ1-3, with D possibly matching TRBD1 (5 bases). V lost 3 bases and J lost 2, with 14 bases in between. Germline V gene lookup returns CDR1 LNHNV and CDR2 YYDKDF (reference sequence). This CDR3 has 16 residues. CDR3 in DNA: TGTGCCACCAGCAGCTCCGGGACCGGAACTGGAAACACCATATATTTT. This translates into CATSSSGTGTGNTIYF.

The chain has TRBV29-1 and TRBJ2-2, with unresolved D. CDR3 length equals 14 residues. V was clipped by 7 bases and J by 4 bases, with 16 bases between them. From germline, CDR1 is SQVTM and CDR2 ANQGSEA. The CDR3 region is CSAGIRPGTGELFF. The CDR3 DNA reads as TGCAGCGCCGGTATAAGGCCGGGCACCGGGGAGCTGTTTTTT.

The gene calls are TRBV4-1 and TRBJ2-2; 7 nucleotides line up with TRBD1. The germline gives CDR1 MGHRA, CDR2 YSYEKL. The CDR3 is 15 residues long. Trimming at V came to 2 bases and at J to 5 bases, leaving 5 bases not matched to a gene. The CDR3 protein is CASSQSPTGTGELFF. As DNA, the CDR3 is TGCGCCAGCAGCCAAAGCCCGACAGGGACCGGGGAGCTGTTTTTT.

The chain uses TRBV30 and TRBJ2-7, with D uncertain. Trimming took 2 bases from V and 3 from J, leaving 8 bases between them. CDR1 is GTSNPN and CDR2 is SVGIG in the germline V gene (reference sequence). The CDR3 has 12 amino acids. Written as DNA, the CDR3 is TGTGCCTGGAGTCTGACTTACTACGAGCAGTACTTC. As protein: CAWSLTYYEQYF.

The genes are TRBV6-6 and TRBJ1-1; no definite D call. This CDR3 has 12 residues. The V gene's germline CDR1 is MNHNY and CDR2 SVGAGI (reference sequence). With 7 bases removed from V and 8 bases from J, the gap between germline ends came to 14 bases. CDR3 bases: TGTGCCAGCAACTTACGTTCGAGAGAAGCTTTCTTT. Amino acid sequence: CASNLRSREAFF.

The chain uses TRBV5-1 and TRBJ1-1; no clear D gene. CDR3 size: 13 residues. Trimming took off 3 bases at V and 1 base at J, with 7 bases between the two ends. Germline V gene sequence: CDR1 SGHRS, CDR2 YFSETQ. CDR3 residues: CASSSGWNTEAFF. CDR3 nucleotide sequence: TGCGCCAGCAGCTCGGGATGGAACACTGAAGCTTTCTTT.

The chain carries TRBV7-9 and TRBJ2-7, with TRBD1 identical over 9 bases. V shed 5 bases and J 0 bases; nucleotides not matched to a gene: 5. The V gene's germline CDR1 is SEHNR and CDR2 FQNEAQ (reference sequence). The CDR3 is 15 amino acids. The CDR3 bases are TGTGCCAGCAGCCCCGGGACAGGGAGCTCCTACGAGCAGTACTTC. Translating it yields CASSPGTGSSYEQYF.

CDR3 bases: TGTGCCAGCTCACCTGTCGGCCGGGGCGAAGCTTTCTTT. Translating gives CASSPVGRGEAFF. V usage is TRBV18 and J usage is TRBJ1-1; tentative D call: TRBD1 (5 bases). V dropped 3 bases and J dropped 8 bases, with 13 bases sitting between them. Germline loops: CDR1 KGHSH, CDR2 LQKENI. The CDR3 sequence is 13 residues long.

V is TRBV21-1 and J is TRBJ2-7; the D segment call TRBD1 is taken from the table without a DNA check. TRBV21-1 is a pseudogene segment. The length of the CDR3 is 11 residues. The CDR3 is CASSKTYEQYF. The CDR3, as DNA: TGTGCCAGCAGCAAAACATACGAGCAGTACTTC.

The chain has TRBV9 and TRBJ2-3; unclear D gene. Germline V gene lookup returns CDR1 SGDLS and CDR2 YYNGEE. The CDR3 length is 13 residues. V lost 5 bases and J lost 0, with 7 bases in between. CDR3: CASRGGSTDTQYF. CDR3 coding DNA: TGTGCCAGCAGGGGCGGAAGCACAGATACGCAGTATTTT.

This chain links TRBV6-5 with TRBJ1-1, with no clear D. This CDR3 region has 14 residues. The germline V and J ends were trimmed by 4 bases and 0 bases, with 9 bases remaining between them. Germline V gene data show CDR1 as MNHEY and CDR2 as SVGAGI. The CDR3 spells CASSSNLMNTEAFF. In nucleotides, the CDR3 is TGTGCCAGCAGTTCAAACCTCATGAACACTGAAGCTTTCTTT.

The chain joins TRBV30 to TRBJ2-7; 7 bases align to TRBD2. Unmatched junction bases numbered 6, after V lost 2 bases and J lost 5 bases. From germline, CDR1 is GTSNPN and CDR2 SVGIG (reference sequence). The CDR3 contains 13 residues. CDR3 protein: CAWSPTSLNEQYF. The CDR3 region has the DNA TGTGCCTGGAGTCCGACTAGCCTCAACGAGCAGTACTTC.

The chain couples TRBV19 to TRBJ2-7; D is unclear. V was shortened by 6 bases and J by 1 base, with 10 bases between the two germline ends. CDR1 and CDR2 from the germline V gene are LNHDA and SQIVND (reference sequence). The CDR3 loop spans 13 amino acids. The CDR3 DNA sequence: TGTGCCAGTAGCAGGACGCCGTCCTACGAGCAGTACTTC. It codes for CASSRTPSYEQYF.

The CDR3 region is CSVERTGDYGYTF. CDR3 in DNA: TGCAGCGTTGAAAGGACAGGGGACTATGGCTACACCTTC. The V and J genes are TRBV29-1 and TRBJ1-2, with 9 bases aligning to TRBD1. The germline CDR1 and CDR2 sequences are SQVTM and ANQGSEA. V lost 2 bases and J lost 3; bases outside the gene matches: 1. There are 13 residues in the CDR3.